This T cell receptor beta chain is drawn from a study of shared clonotypes between healthy human individuals (dated by TCRdb to 2018 to 2020). Study-wide context: A few men and two women, aged 18 to 49 years, made up the cohort. For each donor, CD4 naive and CD4 memory were each run on three plates, CD8 naive on two plates, and CD8 memory on one plate. Blood TCR repertoires of a handful of healthy adults were deeply sequenced to estimate repertoire size and the extent of clonotype sharing between individuals. Libraries were prepared and TCR repertoires were sequenced by different laboratories using diverse techniques, in order to increase sequencing depth and limit assay-specific biases. Per donor, leukapheresis produced somewhere between about 0.94 and 10 billion PBMCs.

As encoded in the germline V gene, CDR1 is SGHAT while CDR2 is FQNNGV. The CDR3 contains 15 residues, cysteine and phenylalanine counted. Left in the record is the CDR3 DNA by itself, 45 bases read in frame from the first base. After removal of 5 bases from V and 9 bases from J, the junction retains 8 bases not matched to a gene. Donors were healthy HIV-negative adults with no recently reported acute infections or vaccinations. Every donor was a Caucasian adult residing in Nashville, Tennessee, USA. CD4+ T cells were enriched by magnetic negative selection; naive cells were then positively selected on CD45RA, and the negative fraction formed the memory subset. Blood was obtained by leukapheresis, after which PBMCs were separated by Ficoll-Histopaque density gradient centrifugation and cryopreserved in liquid nitrogen vapor phase. Analytical flow cytometry was used to check the purity and quantity of each magnetically sorted T cell population. Each sorted fraction had its genomic DNA isolated and then quantified by UV absorbance on a Nanodrop 2000c.

Using the deep immunoSEQ assay, TCR CDR3 regions were amplified from genomic DNA by multiplex PCR. Extracted genomic DNA from each cell subset was distributed evenly across all wells of several immunoSEQ 96-well plates, and each plate was treated as a replicate. For sorted subsets, about 200 ng genomic DNA, equal to about 30,000 T cell genomes, was loaded into each replicate PCR. The purified libraries were quantified using a Qubit 3.0 fluorometer, sized with a Bioanalyzer 2100, and then quantified again using the KAPA Library Quantification kit. Every immunoSEQ 96-well plate was sequenced on a dedicated single-read 150-cycle Illumina NextSeq 550 flow cell. The published analysis was carried out like this. The immunoSEQ output contained only junctional sequences without quality scores, so filtering could not match that applied to full-length reads. To assign V/J genes and CDR3, sequences were annotated using PyIR, a Python wrapper for IgBLAST v1.9, with IMGT germline references. Any read was removed if the V/J assignment was weak (E-value above 1e-6), the CDR3 was missing, or the read contained stop codons, out-of-frame junctions, or ambiguous translated residues. A V3J clonotype was defined by an identical inferred V gene, J gene, and CDR3 amino acid sequence. The percentage overlap between two repertoires was calculated by dividing the number of shared unique clonotypes by the size of the smaller repertoire. RTK rarefaction, the Chao1 estimator, and Recon v2.1 estimates of unobserved clonotypes were used to assess repertoire richness. Generation probabilities were computed with OLGA for all TCRbeta clonotypes obtained by the gDNA method from a few donors. This immuneACCESS table, as held by TCRdb, lists in-frame sequences with V and J called but not all clones. Of the missing ones, under half trace to an unresolved V gene in checked studies; the others have no known cause. V, J and clone size are taken as reported in that table, and D and trimming were inferred from the DNA itself. The table for this sample lists more than 2,000,000 clones; just over 90% of them were counted only once. Clones ranked in the top ten supply under 0.45% of the sample.

Broad study findings and their caveats: When a few donors were compared, the shared fraction of clonotypes was roughly 4.8% for naive CD4, 3.5% for naive CD8, more than 2% for memory CD4, and 0.35% to 0.4% for memory CD8. Compared with non-shared clonotypes, clonotypes shared by all four sorted-subset donors had higher generation probabilities. Naive subsets generally had larger estimated clonotype richness than memory subsets did. The small number of donors limited the genetic and exposure-history diversity represented. Based on pairwise subsampling, the degree of clonotype sharing among donors was expected to be affected by sequencing depth. Only blood was sampled, and tissue TCR repertoires likely differ from those in blood. Rarefaction of sorted-subset datasets indicated incomplete sequencing despite the large sequencing depth.

Comments on this clone: Its cognate antigen has yet to be identified. No qualities accompany the bases; no much larger clone lies one base away.

This receptor was taken from a man aged 18 to 30 in good health. Some clones in this sample may be carry-over from other donors' samples. Sequences were obtained from naive CD4+ T cells from PBMCs. The cell subset or site label for this specimen denotes: CD45RA+ positively selected. The chain uses TRBV11-2 and TRBJ2-5, with 14 middle bases fitting TRBD2. CDR3 reads: CASSPLTSGGAAQYF. The bases read TGTGCCAGCAGCCCCTTGACTAGCGGGGGGGCGGCCCAGTACTTC.